This entry lists 4 T cell receptor beta chains sequenced from one sample in a study of blood T cell repertoires in COVID-19. Assay: immunoSEQ multiplex PCR; the TCRdb copy retains only in-frame clones and omits some. The repertoire holds roughly 200,000 clones, 84% seen once, with around 19% in the top ten. The specimen was peripheral blood. These receptors were taken from a human donor in a cohort sampled during active COVID-19.

The CDR3 DNA reads TGTGCCAGCAGCCAGGCCGGGACTCCCTTGGAGACCCAGTACTTC. Its translation: CASSQAGTPLETQYF. J is TRBJ2-5 and V is TRBV9, with D maybe TRBD2 (6 bases). The V gene lost 4 bases and the J gene lost 5 bases, with 18 bases spanning the gap. CDR1 and CDR2 from the germline V gene are SGDLS and YYNGEE. The CDR3 sequence is 15 residues long.

As to this clone: Other DNA variants within this sample encode the same CDR3. The rearrangement links TRBV5-1 to TRBJ2-5; 13 bases match TRBD2. Germline loops: CDR1 SGHRS, CDR2 YFSETQ. The J segment lost 2 bases and the V segment lost 0 bases, leaving 1 base of the junction unmatched. This CDR3 has 16 amino acids. This CDR3 reads CASSLGLAGGQETQYF. The CDR3 DNA reads as TGCGCCAGCAGCTTGGGACTAGCGGGGGGTCAAGAGACCCAGTACTTC.

V and J are TRBV9 and TRBJ2-3; the match to TRBD2 covers 9 bases. V trimming: 2 bases; J trimming: 1 base; junction bases outside the gene matches: 8. This CDR3 has 17 amino acids. From germline, CDR1 is SGDLS and CDR2 YYNGEE. The CDR3 sequence: CASSVTQASGGTDTQYF. The CDR3 nucleotides are TGTGCCAGCAGCGTGACACAAGCTAGCGGGGGCACAGATACGCAGTATTTT. Full variable domain (remainder filled in from reference TRBV9 and TRBJ2-3): DSGVTQTPKHLITATGQRVTLRCSPRSGDLSVYWYQQSLDQGLQFLIQYYNGEERAKGNILERFSAQQFPDLHSELNLSSLELGDSALYFCASSVTQASGGTDTQYFGPGTRLTVL.

The chain links TRBV10-3 to TRBJ1-2, with TRBD1 matching over 7 bases. Per germline, CDR1 ENHRY and CDR2 SYGVKD. The CDR3 extends over 21 amino acids. Trimming at V came to 0 bases and at J to 0 bases, leaving 19 bases not matched to a gene. The CDR3 bases are TGTGCCATCAGTGAGTCGACGGCGGTCGAGGGGGCCAGGTTAGCTAACTATGGCTACACCTTC. This translates into CAISESTAVEGARLANYGYTF.